This T cell receptor beta chain was retrieved from a study of early T cells in non-severe SARS-CoV-2 infection (dated by TCRdb to the early 2020s). Broadly, across the study: Because TCR sequencing relied on bulk RNA taken from unsorted whole blood, pairing of alpha and beta chains was not possible. The study at large found these results: Matching against VDJdb was skewed toward anti-spike CD8 responses, likely underestimated virus-specific expansions, and missed private and CD4 specificities.

The CDR3, cysteine through phenylalanine, is 18 amino acids long. Only the CDR3 DNA stays, 54 bases, in frame from base 1. CDR1 and CDR2 (LGHNA, YNFKEQ) derive from the germline V gene. V is trimmed back by 2 bases and J by 2 bases, and the junction contains 8 bases that no gene match accounts for. A case-control design nested within a healthcare worker cohort in London, UK, was used, with weekly nasopharyngeal swab PCR tests and blood sampling performed. Between 23 and 31 March 2020, the week of the UK lockdown, healthcare workers were enrolled and then followed up weekly for as long as 16 weeks. This clonotype came up many times. The specificity of this receptor is unknown. No per-base quality is available; no much larger clone lies one base away. Library method: 5' RACE. The sequencer was a NextSeq 500. In the TCR library protocol, unique molecular identifiers were attached to individual cDNA molecules to correct for PCR bias and sequencing error. Both TCR alpha and beta chains were sequenced, and tight co-correlation was observed between alpha and beta sequence abundances in each sample. The published analysis was carried out like this. Decombinator V4 was used to perform V gene, J gene and CDR3 annotation of TCR sequences. TCRs were defined as expanded if a significant change between any two time points was detected under a Poisson model with p below 0.0001. TCR abundances were normalised to the total number of TCRs sequenced per sample and expressed as counts per million. MAIT TCRs were defined by TRAV1-2 paired with TRAJ12, TRAJ20 or TRAJ33, and iNKT TCRs by TRAV10 paired with TRAJ18. A search of VDJdb, accessed on 1 November 2021, was run for TCRs annotated to CMV, EBV and SARS-CoV-2, with TCRs annotated for multiple antigens excluded. TCRdb applied fastp at Q25 and MiXCR to the public reads, then kept only in-frame beta chains. Rows merge per CDR3 protein into single entries with the most common DNA and genes. Here the V and J calls rest on TCRdb's processing, not on the authors' analysis. This sample lists 50,000 to 60,000 distinct CDR3 sequences; under 8% were detected once. The ten largest clonotypes hold 5.5% to 7.5% of the sample.

This sample comprised whole blood, obtained at baseline. The rearrangement combines TRBV4-2 with TRBJ2-3; TRBD2 aligns with 12 central bases. The TCR was taken from an adult who was a healthcare worker with PCR-confirmed SARS-CoV-2 infection or an uninfected control (not recorded which). The CDR3 amino acid sequence is: CASSQYVRLAGDTDTQYF. The DNA sequence is given as TGTGCCAGCAGCCAATACGTAAGACTAGCGGGGGACACAGATACGCAGTATTTT.